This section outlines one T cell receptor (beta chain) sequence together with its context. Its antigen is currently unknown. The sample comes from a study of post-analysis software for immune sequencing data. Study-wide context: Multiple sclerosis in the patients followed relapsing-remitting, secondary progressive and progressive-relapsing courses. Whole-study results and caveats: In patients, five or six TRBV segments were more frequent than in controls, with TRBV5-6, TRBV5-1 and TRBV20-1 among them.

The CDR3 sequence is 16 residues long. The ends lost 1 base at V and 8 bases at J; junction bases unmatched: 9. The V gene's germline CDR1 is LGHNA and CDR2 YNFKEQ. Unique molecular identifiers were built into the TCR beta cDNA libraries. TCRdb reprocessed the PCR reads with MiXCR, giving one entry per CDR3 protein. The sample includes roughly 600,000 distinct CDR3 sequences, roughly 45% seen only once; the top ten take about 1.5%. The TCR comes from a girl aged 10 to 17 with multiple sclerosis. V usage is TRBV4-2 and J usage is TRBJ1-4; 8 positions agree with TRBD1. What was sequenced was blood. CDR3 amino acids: CASSQAMQGAEEKLFF. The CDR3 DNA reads TGTGCCAGCAGCCAAGCGATGCAGGGGGCAGAAGAAAAACTGTTTTTT.